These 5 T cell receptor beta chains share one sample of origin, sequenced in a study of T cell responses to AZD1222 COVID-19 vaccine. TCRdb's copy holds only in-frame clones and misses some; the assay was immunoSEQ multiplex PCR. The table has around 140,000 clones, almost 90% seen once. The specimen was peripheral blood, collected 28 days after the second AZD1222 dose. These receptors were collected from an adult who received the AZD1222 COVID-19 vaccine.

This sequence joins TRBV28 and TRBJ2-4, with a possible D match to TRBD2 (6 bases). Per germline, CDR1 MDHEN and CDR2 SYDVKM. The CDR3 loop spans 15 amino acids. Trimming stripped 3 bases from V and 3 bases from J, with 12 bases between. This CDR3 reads CASSFPGEGKNIQYF. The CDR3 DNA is TGTGCCAGCAGTTTCCCGGGAGAGGGCAAAAACATTCAGTACTTC.

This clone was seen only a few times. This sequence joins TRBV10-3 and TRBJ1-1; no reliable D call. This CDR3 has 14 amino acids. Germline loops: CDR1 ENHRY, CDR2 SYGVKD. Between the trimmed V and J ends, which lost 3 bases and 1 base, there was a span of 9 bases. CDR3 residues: CAISERVGNTEAFF. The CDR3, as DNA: TGTGCCATCAGTGAACGGGTGGGGAACACTGAAGCTTTCTTT.

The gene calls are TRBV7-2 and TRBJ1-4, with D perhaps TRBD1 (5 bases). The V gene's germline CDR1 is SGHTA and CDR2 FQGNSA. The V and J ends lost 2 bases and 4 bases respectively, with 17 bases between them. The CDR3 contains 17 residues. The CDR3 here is CASSLWGSTVYNEKLFF. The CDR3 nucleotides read TGTGCCAGCAGCTTATGGGGTTCGACAGTATATAATGAAAAACTGTTTTTT.

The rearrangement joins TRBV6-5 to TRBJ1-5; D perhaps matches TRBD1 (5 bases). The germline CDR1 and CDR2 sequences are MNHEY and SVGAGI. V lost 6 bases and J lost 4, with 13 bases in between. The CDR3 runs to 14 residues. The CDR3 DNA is TGTGCCAGCAGAACGGGGCACAGGAATCAGCCCCAGCATTTT. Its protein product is CASRTGHRNQPQHF.

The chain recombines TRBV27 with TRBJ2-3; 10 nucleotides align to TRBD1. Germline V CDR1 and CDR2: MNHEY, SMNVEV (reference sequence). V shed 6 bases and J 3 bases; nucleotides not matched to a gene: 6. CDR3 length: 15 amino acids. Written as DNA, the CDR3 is TGTGCCAGCAGCCCCCGGACAGGGGGGACAGATACGCAGTATTTT. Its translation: CASSPRTGGTDTQYF.